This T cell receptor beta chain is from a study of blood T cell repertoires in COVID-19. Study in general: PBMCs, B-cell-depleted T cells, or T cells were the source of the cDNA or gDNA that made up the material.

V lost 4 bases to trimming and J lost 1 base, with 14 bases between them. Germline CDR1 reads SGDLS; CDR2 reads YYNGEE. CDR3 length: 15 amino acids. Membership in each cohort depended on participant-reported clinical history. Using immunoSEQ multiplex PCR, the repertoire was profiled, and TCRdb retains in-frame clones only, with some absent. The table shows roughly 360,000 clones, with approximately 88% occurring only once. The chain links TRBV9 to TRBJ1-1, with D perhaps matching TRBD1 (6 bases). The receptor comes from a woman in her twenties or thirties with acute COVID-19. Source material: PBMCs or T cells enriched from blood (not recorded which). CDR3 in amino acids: CASSPWAGANTEAFF. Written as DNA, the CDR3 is TGTGCCAGCAGCCCGTGGGCAGGGGCGAACACTGAAGCTTTCTTT. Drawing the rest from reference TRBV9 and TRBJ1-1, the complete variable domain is DSGVTQTPKHLITATGQRVTLRCSPRSGDLSVYWYQQSLDQGLQFLIQYYNGEERAKGNILERFSAQQFPDLHSELNLSSLELGDSALYFCASSPWAGANTEAFFGQGTRLTVV.